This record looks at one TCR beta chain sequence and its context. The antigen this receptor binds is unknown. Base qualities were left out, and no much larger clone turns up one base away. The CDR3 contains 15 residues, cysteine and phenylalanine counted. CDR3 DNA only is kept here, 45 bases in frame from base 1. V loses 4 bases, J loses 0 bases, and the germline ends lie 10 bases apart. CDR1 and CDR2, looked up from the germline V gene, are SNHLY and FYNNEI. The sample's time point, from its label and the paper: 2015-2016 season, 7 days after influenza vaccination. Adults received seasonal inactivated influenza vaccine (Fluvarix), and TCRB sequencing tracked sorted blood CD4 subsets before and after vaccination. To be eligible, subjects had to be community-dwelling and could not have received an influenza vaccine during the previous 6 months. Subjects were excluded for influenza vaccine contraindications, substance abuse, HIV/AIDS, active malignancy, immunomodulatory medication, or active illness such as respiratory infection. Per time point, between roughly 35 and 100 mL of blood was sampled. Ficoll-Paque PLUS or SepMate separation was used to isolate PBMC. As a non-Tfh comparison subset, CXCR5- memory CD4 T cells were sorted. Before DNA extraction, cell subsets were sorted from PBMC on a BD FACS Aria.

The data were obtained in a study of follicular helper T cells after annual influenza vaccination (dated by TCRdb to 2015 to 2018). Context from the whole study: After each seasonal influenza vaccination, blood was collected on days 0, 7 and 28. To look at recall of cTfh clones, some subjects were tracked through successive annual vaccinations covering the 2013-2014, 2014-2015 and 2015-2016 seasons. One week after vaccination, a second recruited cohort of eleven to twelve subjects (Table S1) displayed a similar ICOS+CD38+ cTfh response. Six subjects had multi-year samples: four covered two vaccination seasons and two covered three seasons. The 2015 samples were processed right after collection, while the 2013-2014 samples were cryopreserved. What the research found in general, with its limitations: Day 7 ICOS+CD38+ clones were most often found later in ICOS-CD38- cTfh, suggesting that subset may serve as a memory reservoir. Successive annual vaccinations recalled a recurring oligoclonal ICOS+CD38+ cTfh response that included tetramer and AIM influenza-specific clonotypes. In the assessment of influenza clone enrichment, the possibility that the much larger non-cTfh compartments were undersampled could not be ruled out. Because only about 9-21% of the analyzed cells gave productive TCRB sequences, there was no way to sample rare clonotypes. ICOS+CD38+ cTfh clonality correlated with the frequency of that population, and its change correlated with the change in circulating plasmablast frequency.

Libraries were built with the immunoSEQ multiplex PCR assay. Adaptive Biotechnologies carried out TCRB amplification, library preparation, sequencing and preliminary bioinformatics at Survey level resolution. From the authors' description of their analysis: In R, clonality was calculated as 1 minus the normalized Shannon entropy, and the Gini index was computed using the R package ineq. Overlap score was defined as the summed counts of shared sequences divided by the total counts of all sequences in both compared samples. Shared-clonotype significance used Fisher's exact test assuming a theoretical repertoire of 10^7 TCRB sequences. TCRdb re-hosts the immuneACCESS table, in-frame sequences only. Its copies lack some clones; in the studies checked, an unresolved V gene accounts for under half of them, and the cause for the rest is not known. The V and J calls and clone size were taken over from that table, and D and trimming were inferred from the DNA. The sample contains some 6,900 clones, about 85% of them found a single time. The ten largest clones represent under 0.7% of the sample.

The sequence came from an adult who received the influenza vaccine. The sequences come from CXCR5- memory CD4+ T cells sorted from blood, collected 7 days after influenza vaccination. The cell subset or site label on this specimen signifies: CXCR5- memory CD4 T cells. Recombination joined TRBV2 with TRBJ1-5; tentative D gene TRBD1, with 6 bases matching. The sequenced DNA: TGTGCCAGCAGTGGACAGGTACATAGCAATCAGCCCCAGCATTTT. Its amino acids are CASSGQVHSNQPQHF. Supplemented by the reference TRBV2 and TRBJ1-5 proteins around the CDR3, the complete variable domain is EPEVTQTPSHQVTQMGQEVILRCVPISNHLYFYWYRQILGQKVEFLVSFYNNEISEKSEIFDDQFSVERPDGSNFTLKIRSTKLEDSAMYFCASSGQVHSNQPQHFGDGTRLSIL.